A single sample is the source of the 9 T cell receptor beta chains below, sequenced in a study of neurological immune-mediated disorders. TCRdb recomputed calls from the 5' RACE reads with MiXCR, one row per CDR3 protein. The top ten clones hold about 9% of a sample with roughly 30,000 distinct CDR3 sequences, approximately 6.6% of them seen once. The sequenced material came from PBMCs. Receptors originate from a woman between 50 and 59 years old in good health.

Ten or more counts support this clonotype. J is TRBJ2-1 and V is TRBV5-1, with 15 bases identical to TRBD2. Losses at the gene ends were 2 bases for V and 0 bases for J; bases not matched to a gene: 9. The CDR3 is made up of 20 amino acids. Per the germline V gene, CDR1 is SGHRS and CDR2 is YFSETQ. CDR3: CASSFEGLAGGPRSYNEQFF. Here the CDR3 DNA reads TGCGCCAGCAGCTTCGAGGGACTAGCGGGGGGCCCCCGCTCCTACAATGAGCAGTTCTTC.

At least ten counts were recorded for this clonotype. The V gene is TRBV9, the J gene TRBJ2-2, with TRBD2 matching over 11 bases. The CDR3 loop spans 16 amino acids. The V and J ends lost 4 bases and 2 bases, in that order; junction bases with no gene match: 4. Germline lookup yields CDR1 SGDLS and CDR2 YYNGEE. CDR3 DNA sequence: TGTGCCAGCAGCCGTACTAGCGGGAGAAACACCGGGGAGCTGTTTTTT. This translates into CASSRTSGRNTGELFF.

The sample holds many counts of this clonotype. V gene TRBV25-1 combines with J gene TRBJ2-2; no reliable D call. CDR1 is MGHDK and CDR2 is SYGVNS in the germline V gene. V was shortened by 2 bases and J by 3 bases, with 13 bases between the two germline ends. This CDR3 has 16 residues. In DNA form, the CDR3 reads TGTGCCAGCAGTGAACTTGCTGGGGTGGACACCGGGGAGCTGTTTTTT. Protein product: CASSELAGVDTGELFF.

In its sample, this clonotype was seen many times. J is TRBJ2-2 and V is TRBV7-2; 7 bases are a match to TRBD2. CDR1 is SGHTA, CDR2 FQGNSA, per germline. The CDR3 contains 16 residues. V lost 5 bases and J lost 6; bases outside the gene matches: 12. The CDR3 sequence: CASSVSSRGFAGELFF. DNA of the CDR3: TGTGCCAGCAGCGTTTCCTCGCGGGGGTTCGCCGGGGAGCTGTTTTTT.

Many counts were recorded for this clonotype. V gene TRBV20-1 combines with J gene TRBJ2-3; no firm D call. The ends were cut back, 3 bases at V and 0 bases at J, with 4 bases in the middle. The CDR3 contains 12 residues. Germline V gene sequence: CDR1 DFQATT, CDR2 SNEGSKA (reference sequence). DNA of the CDR3: TGCAGTGCTAGCTATAGCACAGATACGCAGTATTTT. Its translation is CSASYSTDTQYF.

This clonotype appeared many times. This chain uses TRBV5-5 with TRBJ2-6; TRBD1 might be the D (5 bases). The CDR3 extends over 15 amino acids. The V end was cut by 6 bases, the J end by 0 bases, with 10 bases between. Germline-derived CDR1 and CDR2 are SGHKS and YYEKEE (reference sequence). The CDR3 protein is CASIPTGSGANVLTF. In DNA form, the CDR3 reads TGTGCCAGCATCCCCACAGGCTCTGGGGCCAACGTCCTGACTTTC.

At least ten counts were recorded for this clonotype. J is TRBJ1-4 and V is TRBV20-1, with D perhaps matching TRBD1 (6 bases). The germline V gene has CDR1 DFQATT and CDR2 SNEGSKA (reference sequence). V was trimmed by 3 bases and J by 8 bases, leaving 19 bases between them. The CDR3 is made up of 15 amino acids. The CDR3 loop reads CSASATGTSREKLFF. CDR3 in DNA: TGCAGTGCTAGCGCCACCGGGACATCCCGAGAAAAACTGTTTTTT.

This clonotype came up many times. This chain uses TRBV5-6 with TRBJ2-3; D is unclear. CDR1 and CDR2 from the germline V gene are SGHDT and YYEEEE. The germline V and J ends were trimmed by 0 bases and 5 bases, with 16 bases remaining between them. This CDR3 contains 16 residues. CDR3 nucleotide sequence: TGTGCCAGCAGCTTGGCTTTCGCGGTCGCGCAAGATACGCAGTATTTT. Its protein is CASSLAFAVAQDTQYF.

By share of the sample, this clonotype is medium-sized (0.01 to 0.1%). This sequence joins TRBV2 and TRBJ2-7; TRBD2 matches 7 bases. CDR3 length equals 16 residues. CDR1 and CDR2 from the germline V gene are SNHLY and FYNNEI. The trim removed 7 bases at V and 1 base at J, leaving 13 bases unmatched. The DNA of the CDR3 is TGTGCCAGCACGGACCCGGGCGGGAGCGGATCCTACGAGCAGTACTTC. This translates into CASTDPGGSGSYEQYF.